Shown below are 22 T cell receptor beta chains from a single sample sequenced in a study of blood T cell repertoires in COVID-19 (TCRdb year 2020). The library was prepared using the immunoSEQ multiplex PCR assay. In TCRdb, the immuneACCESS table is reduced to in-frame sequences with V and J assigned. These tables do not hold every clone; where another copy was compared, an unresolved V gene accounts for under half, and the others remain unexplained. In this sample the table shows some 460,000 clones, about 90% of which occur a single time. The ten most abundant clones make up approximately 2% of the sample. Sequenced input: PBMCs or T cells enriched from blood (not recorded which). These receptors all stem from a woman between 18 and 29 years old with acute COVID-19.

The V gene is TRBV2, the J gene TRBJ1-2, with TRBD1 matching 12 bases. V was pared by 5 bases and J by 8 bases, with 9 bases of the junction left unmatched. The CDR3 sequence is 15 residues long. CDR1 is SNHLY and CDR2 is FYNNEI in the germline V gene. The CDR3 nucleotides are TGTGCCAGCAGTTCCCCGGGACAGGGGGCATGGGGCTACACCTTC. Protein sequence: CASSSPGQGAWGYTF. The full variable domain, completed using reference TRBV2 and TRBJ1-2, is EPEVTQTPSHQVTQMGQEVILRCVPISNHLYFYWYRQILGQKVEFLVSFYNNEISEKSEIFDDQFSVERPDGSNFTLKIRSTKLEDSAMYFCASSSPGQGAWGYTFGSGTRLTVV.

CDR3 bases: TGTGCCAGCAGATGGAGTGGGGGGGAAAAACTGTTTTTT. It translates to CASRWSGGEKLFF. The chain recombines TRBV14 with TRBJ1-4; TRBD1 might be the D (5 bases). The CDR3 runs to 13 residues. CDR1 is SGHDN, CDR2 FVKESK, per germline. Trimming removed 6 bases from V and 8 bases from J, with 13 bases in between.

The rearrangement uses TRBV24-1 and TRBJ2-3; TRBD2 agrees at 8 bases. This CDR3 is 13 amino acids long. Losses at the gene ends were 10 bases for V and 4 bases for J; bases not matched to a gene: 6. Per germline, CDR1 KGHDR and CDR2 SFDVKD. The CDR3 nucleotides read TGTGCCACTACGAGCGGGAGTGCAGATACGCAGTATTTT. Residues: CATTSGSADTQYF.

The CDR3 DNA reads TGTGCCAGTAGGCGACAGGGGACCACTGAAGCTTTCTTT. Its protein is CASRRQGTTEAFF. V usage is TRBV19 and J usage is TRBJ1-1; 8 bases agree with TRBD1. After removal of 6 bases from V and 4 bases from J, the junction contained 4 bases not matched to a gene. This CDR3 contains 13 residues. Germline V gene data show CDR1 as LNHDA and CDR2 as SQIVND (reference sequence).

The chain joins TRBV7-3 to TRBJ2-1; weak D call: TRBD1 (6 bases). CDR3 size: 17 residues. V was cut by 0 bases and J by 5 bases, with 17 bases left in between. Germline V lookup: CDR1 SGHTA, CDR2 FQGTGA. The DNA of the CDR3 is TGTGCCAGCAGCTTAACCCCCCTTGGGACAAAAAACAATGAGCAGTTCTTC. Protein sequence: CASSLTPLGTKNNEQFF.

This chain links TRBV7-9 with TRBJ1-4; 8 bases fit TRBD1. The CDR3 sequence is 14 residues long. J was trimmed by 6 bases and V by 4 bases; bases with no gene match: 4. Per germline, CDR1 SEHNR and CDR2 FQNEAQ (reference sequence). The CDR3 is CASSSTGDDEKLFF. CDR3 DNA: TGTGCCAGCAGCTCGACAGGGGATGATGAAAAACTGTTTTTT.

The chain links TRBV12-2 to TRBJ2-7; the table names TRBD2, a call not compared with the DNA. TRBV12-2 is a pseudogene segment. The CDR3 has 15 amino acids. DNA for the CDR3: TGTGCAAGTCGCTTTAGCGGGGAGGAGGTTTGCGAGCAGTACTTC. Its protein product is CASRFSGEEVCEQYF.

This sequence joins TRBV7-9 and TRBJ2-7; maybe TRBD1 (6 bases). Trimming stripped 6 bases from V and 2 bases from J, with 8 bases between. Per germline, CDR1 SEHNR and CDR2 FQNEAQ (reference sequence). The CDR3 is made up of 12 amino acids. CDR3 nucleotide sequence: TGTGCCAGCAGACAGGGAACCTACGAGCAGTACTTC. Its protein is CASRQGTYEQYF.

With regard to this clone: Other DNA sequences in the same sample also yield this CDR3. V and J are TRBV5-1 and TRBJ2-7; 8 positions agree with TRBD1. V dropped 0 bases and J dropped 2; count of bases not matched to a gene: 4. The length of the CDR3 is 15 residues. Germline CDR1 SGHRS, CDR2 YFSETQ. The CDR3 DNA is TGCGCCAGCAGCTTGGCAGGGGGCTCGCCCTACGAGCAGTACTTC. Protein sequence: CASSLAGGSPYEQYF.

The chain joins TRBV4-3 to TRBJ1-4; 8 bases line up with TRBD1. Germline CDR1 and CDR2: LGHNA and YSLEER. CDR3 length: 15 residues. The V segment lost 1 base and the J segment 2 bases; nucleotides outside the gene matches: 0. CDR3 sequence reads: CASSQGTGTNEKLFF. For the CDR3, the DNA is TGCGCCAGCAGCCAAGGGACAGGGACTAATGAAAAACTGTTTTTT.

V and J are TRBV9 and TRBJ2-1; 9 bases align to TRBD2. V lost 0 bases and J lost 4; bases outside the gene matches: 2. From germline, CDR1 is SGDLS and CDR2 YYNGEE. This CDR3 is 15 amino acids long. CDR3 loop: CASSVETSGYNEQFF. The DNA for the CDR3 is TGTGCCAGCAGCGTAGAGACTAGCGGATACAATGAGCAGTTCTTC. The full variable domain, in which reference TRBV9 and TRBJ2-1 provide the parts outside the CDR3, is DSGVTQTPKHLITATGQRVTLRCSPRSGDLSVYWYQQSLDQGLQFLIQYYNGEERAKGNILERFSAQQFPDLHSELNLSSLELGDSALYFCASSVETSGYNEQFFGPGTRLTVL.

V is TRBV5-6 and J is TRBJ1-2; maybe TRBD1 (5 bases). V was cut by 2 bases and J by 5 bases, with 13 bases left in between. The germline gives CDR1 SGHDT, CDR2 YYEEEE. This CDR3 spans 14 amino acids. The CDR3 protein is CASSFDSGGYGYTF. CDR3 sequence (DNA): TGTGCCAGCAGCTTCGATTCCGGGGGATATGGCTACACCTTC.

The J gene is TRBJ1-4, the V gene TRBV7-2, with D unclear. The germline V gene encodes CDR1 SGHTA and CDR2 FQGNSA. The CDR3 sequence is 13 residues long. V shed 6 bases and J shed 5 bases, with 10 bases lying between them. CDR3 amino acids: CASRGSLNEKLFF. CDR3 nucleotides: TGTGCCAGCAGGGGCAGCTTAAATGAAAAACTGTTTTTT.

This clone was recorded only once. The chain combines TRBV18 with TRBJ2-7; TRBD1 aligns across 9 bases. V gave up 7 bases and J gave up 7 bases; unmatched junction bases: 14. This CDR3 is 15 amino acids long. Germline CDR1 KGHSH, CDR2 LQKENI. In DNA, the CDR3 is TGTGCCAGCTTTTCCGGGACAGGGATTGTAGGGGAGCAGTACTTC. Its translation is CASFSGTGIVGEQYF.

The V and J genes are TRBV9 and TRBJ2-3; 12 bases are shared with TRBD2. Germline CDR1 reads SGDLS; CDR2 reads YYNGEE. V lost 0 bases to trimming and J lost 6 bases; unmatched junction nucleotides: 5. CDR3 length: 16 amino acids. CDR3 nucleotide sequence: TGTGCCAGCAGCGTAGGACTAGCGGGAGAAGCGGATACGCAGTATTTT. Its protein is CASSVGLAGEADTQYF.

This clone was detected once. The V and J genes are TRBV10-3 and TRBJ1-2; weak D call: TRBD1 (6 bases). Trimming shortened V by 3 bases and J by 7 bases, and 21 bases separated the two germline ends. Germline V gene lookup returns CDR1 ENHRY and CDR2 SYGVKD. This CDR3 is 16 amino acids long. CDR3 region: CAISDHGNRASTGYTF. The CDR3 DNA is TGTGCCATCAGTGATCATGGAAACAGGGCATCGACTGGCTACACCTTC.

The chain combines TRBV7-2 with TRBJ1-3; TRBD1 is a possible D gene (6 bases). CDR3 size: 15 residues. Germline assignment: CDR1 SGHTA and CDR2 FQGNSA. V lost 5 bases and J 2 bases, leaving 13 bases between the germline ends. CDR3 DNA: TGTGCCAGCAGCCCGACTACAGGGCCTGGAAACACCATATATTTT. Amino acids: CASSPTTGPGNTIYF.

This clone was detected a few times. The chain uses TRBV9 and TRBJ1-1; TRBD1 aligns across 10 bases. V gave up 3 bases and J gave up 1 base; unmatched junction bases: 0. This CDR3 has 14 amino acids. The V gene's germline CDR1 is SGDLS and CDR2 YYNGEE. CDR3 DNA sequence: TGTGCCAGCAGCGGGGACAGGGGGAACACTGAAGCTTTCTTT. Its protein product is CASSGDRGNTEAFF.

V usage is TRBV9 and J usage is TRBJ2-1; 15 nucleotides line up with TRBD2. V was pared by 1 base and J by 7 bases, with 3 bases of the junction left unmatched. In germline, CDR1 is SGDLS, CDR2 YYNGEE. The CDR3 consists of 16 residues. CDR3 in amino acids: CASSVKGTSGRNEQFF. CDR3 bases: TGTGCCAGCAGCGTAAAGGGGACTAGCGGGAGGAATGAGCAGTTCTTC.

The chain joins TRBV9 to TRBJ2-7; TRBD2 matches 13 bases. V was pared by 5 bases and J by 6 bases, with 5 bases of the junction left unmatched. Germline V gives CDR1 SGDLS, CDR2 YYNGEE. The CDR3 loop spans 14 amino acids. CDR3 amino acids: CASSEGLAGTEQYF. The CDR3 nucleotides are TGTGCCAGCAGTGAGGGACTAGCGGGAACCGAGCAGTACTTC. Full variable domain (outside the CDR3, taken from reference TRBV9 and TRBJ2-7): DSGVTQTPKHLITATGQRVTLRCSPRSGDLSVYWYQQSLDQGLQFLIQYYNGEERAKGNILERFSAQQFPDLHSELNLSSLELGDSALYFCASSEGLAGTEQYFGPGTRLTVT.

This chain joins TRBV2 and TRBJ2-1; 12 positions agree with TRBD2. The CDR3 spans 15 residues. Trimming took 6 bases from V and 4 from J; bases not matched to a gene: 4. Germline assignment: CDR1 SNHLY and CDR2 FYNNEI. CDR3 sequence reads: CASRIGLAGYNEQFF. The CDR3 DNA is TGTGCCAGCAGAATCGGACTAGCGGGGTACAATGAGCAGTTCTTC. The entire variable domain, with the rest obtained from reference TRBV2 and TRBJ2-1, is as follows: EPEVTQTPSHQVTQMGQEVILRCVPISNHLYFYWYRQILGQKVEFLVSFYNNEISEKSEIFDDQFSVERPDGSNFTLKIRSTKLEDSAMYFCASRIGLAGYNEQFFGPGTRLTVL.

This sequence joins TRBV28 and TRBJ1-6; no reliable D call. Germline CDR1 is MDHEN and CDR2 is SYDVKM. CDR3 length: 15 residues. Trimming pared 6 bases from V and 6 bases from J, leaving 15 bases between. The CDR3 reads CASRLERLSNSPLHF. The CDR3 nucleotides read TGTGCCAGCAGGCTCGAAAGACTAAGTAATTCACCCCTCCACTTT. Combining the CDR3 with reference TRBV28 and TRBJ1-6 gives the whole variable domain DVKVTQSSRYLVKRTGEKVFLECVQDMDHENMFWYRQDPGLGLRLIYFSYDVKMKEKGDIPEGYSVSREKKERFSLILESASTNQTSMYLCASRLERLSNSPLHFGNGTRLTVT.